Only one count was recorded for the clone carrying this TCR beta chain. This entry belongs to a study of cytomegalovirus exposure and HLA in healthy donors. Study information: The early release's HLA-typed donors yielded 78 million or so unique TCRs.

In the PCR, 60 Vbeta and 13 Jbeta primers were used. The table came from immunoSEQ multiplex PCR; TCRdb's copy has only in-frame clones and leaves some out. The table shows some 170,000 clones, with 70% to 90% occurring only once. V dropped 4 bases and J dropped 10 bases, with 13 bases sitting between them. The germline V gene has CDR1 SQVTM and CDR2 ANQGSEA. CDR3 size: 11 residues. Material for sequencing was PBMCs. The V gene is TRBV29-1, the J gene TRBJ1-1; no definite D call. The sequence was obtained from a woman in her 30s in good health and CMV-seropositive. This CDR3 is CSVGTPGGAFF. CDR3 coding DNA: TGCAGCGTTGGAACTCCGGGAGGAGCTTTCTTT.